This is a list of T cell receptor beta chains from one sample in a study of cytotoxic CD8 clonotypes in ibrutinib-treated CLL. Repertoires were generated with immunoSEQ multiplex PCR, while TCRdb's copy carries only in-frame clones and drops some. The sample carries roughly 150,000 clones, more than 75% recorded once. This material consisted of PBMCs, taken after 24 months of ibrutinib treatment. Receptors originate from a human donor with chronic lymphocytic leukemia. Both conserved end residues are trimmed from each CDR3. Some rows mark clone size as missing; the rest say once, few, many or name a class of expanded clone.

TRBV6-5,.,ATRPSGLAGGVQY
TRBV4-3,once,ASSQGLGNQETQY
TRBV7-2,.,ASSHAGGPQH
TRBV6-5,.,ASSYSGGSAYNEQF
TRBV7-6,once,ASSGGQETNEQF
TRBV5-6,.,ASSSRGGYGYT
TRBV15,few,ATSSSWRGEQY
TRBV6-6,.,ASSYATGELF
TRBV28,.,ASSPRGGGMSSQPQH
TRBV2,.,ASKGDNGILGEQY
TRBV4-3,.,ASSQGASGRVVYNEQF